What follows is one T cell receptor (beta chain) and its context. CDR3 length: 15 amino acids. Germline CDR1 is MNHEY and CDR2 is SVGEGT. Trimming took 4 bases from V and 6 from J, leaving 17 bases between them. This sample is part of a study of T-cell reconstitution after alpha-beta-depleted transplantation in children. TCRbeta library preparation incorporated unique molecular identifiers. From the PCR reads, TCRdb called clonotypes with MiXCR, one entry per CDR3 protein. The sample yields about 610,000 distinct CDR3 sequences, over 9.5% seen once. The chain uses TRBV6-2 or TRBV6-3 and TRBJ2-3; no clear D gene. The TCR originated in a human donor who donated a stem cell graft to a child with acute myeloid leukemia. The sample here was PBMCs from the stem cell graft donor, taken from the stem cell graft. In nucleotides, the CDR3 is TGTGCCAGCAGTTCGCCTGGGGTAGCAGCGGATACGCAGTATTTT. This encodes CASSSPGVAADTQYF.